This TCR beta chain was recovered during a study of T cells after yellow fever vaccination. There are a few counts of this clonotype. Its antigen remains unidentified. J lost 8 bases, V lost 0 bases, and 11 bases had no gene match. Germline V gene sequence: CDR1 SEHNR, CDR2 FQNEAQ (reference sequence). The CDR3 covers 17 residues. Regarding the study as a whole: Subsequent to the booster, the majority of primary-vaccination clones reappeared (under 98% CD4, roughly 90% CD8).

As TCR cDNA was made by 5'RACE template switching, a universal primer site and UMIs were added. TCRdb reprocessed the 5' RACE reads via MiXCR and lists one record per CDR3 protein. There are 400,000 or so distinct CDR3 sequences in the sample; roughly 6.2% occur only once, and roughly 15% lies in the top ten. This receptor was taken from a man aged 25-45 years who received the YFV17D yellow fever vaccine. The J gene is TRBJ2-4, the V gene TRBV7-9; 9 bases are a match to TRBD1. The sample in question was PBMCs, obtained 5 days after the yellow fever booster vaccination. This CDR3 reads CASSLAAGTGRSHIQYF. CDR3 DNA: TGTGCCAGCAGCTTAGCTGCTGGGACAGGGCGGTCACACATTCAGTACTTC.